These T cell receptor beta chains were read from a single sample in a study of CD8+CD57+ T cells in acquired aplastic anemia. Each CDR3 protein is one row after TCRdb ran MiXCR on the reads. The sample consists of under 200,000 distinct CDR3 sequences, roughly half of them appearing once. Specimen: sorted CD4+, CD8+, or CD8+CD57+ T cells (not recorded which) from PBMCs. The receptors stem from a human donor with aplastic anemia. Both conserved end residues are part of each CDR3.

>TRBJ2-3|TRBV20-1
CSAGRSSAFLTDTQYF
>TRBJ1-1|TRBV20-1
CSAYLREAFF
>TRBJ2-5|TRBV20-1
CSARDRVANSQETQYF
>TRBJ2-5|TRBV27
CASSGWGTSGSPETQYF
>TRBJ2-5|TRBV10-1
CASRIGGTSGQETQYF
>TRBJ1-2|TRBV5-6
CASGSPGTAWNGYTF
>TRBJ1-2|TRBV3-1
CASSQVQAHGYTF
>TRBJ1-5|TRBV3-1
CASSQEGRQGDQPQHF
>TRBJ2-7|TRBV5-5
CASSLSGQGGYEQYF
>TRBJ1-4|TRBV12-3/TRBV12-4
CASSQGLGGLFF
>TRBJ1-2|TRBV12-3/TRBV12-4
CASNKRGAAYGYTF
>TRBJ2-7|TRBV10-3
CAISESTSGSREQYF
>TRBJ2-3|TRBV13
CASSPRQGSDTDTQYF
>TRBJ1-5|TRBV19
CASSSMENAYSNQPQHF
>TRBJ2-7|TRBV20-1
CSARDRVTYEQYF
>TRBJ1-5|TRBV10-3
CAISEGTGGNQPQHF
>TRBJ2-1|TRBV6-5
CASSPRRAAYNEQFF
>TRBJ2-1|TRBV20-1
CSAKTGPSPYNEQFF
>TRBJ2-3|TRBV7-8
CASSPSGGTDTQYF
>TRBJ1-4|TRBV4-3
CASSQEAQRGEKLFF
>TRBJ2-7|TRBV28
CASSAPGTGGYEQYF
>TRBJ2-3|TRBV5-5
CASSRGFTDTQYF
>TRBJ1-2|TRBV19
CASSINSPRWGYTF
>TRBJ2-7|TRBV5-1
CASSPGGRGGEQYF
>TRBJ2-7|TRBV18
CASSPSLGQGTYEQYF
>TRBJ2-1|TRBV19
CASRHPQGTGQFF
>TRBJ2-6|TRBV7-8
CASSYVRGGSGANVLTF
>TRBJ2-2|TRBV2
CASRVLDTGELFF
>TRBJ2-1|TRBV12-3/TRBV12-4
CASSSSGRGHNEQFF
>TRBJ1-2|TRBV20-1
CSARDLGTDYGYTF
>TRBJ1-1|TRBV7-9
CASSLGSQGQGAFF
>TRBJ2-7|TRBV5-1
CASSGQGRTSYEQYF
>TRBJ1-4|TRBV10-1
CASSSGQGMELFF
>TRBJ1-2|TRBV2
CASGRGSHGYTF
>TRBJ2-3|TRBV10-3
CAISGTSGDTQYF
>TRBJ2-1|TRBV28
CASSSGSGEQFF
>TRBJ2-5|TRBV9
CASSVATGLRETQYF
>TRBJ1-2|TRBV5-4
CASSPGQGRDDF
>TRBJ2-5|TRBV20-1
CSARQDRVETQYF
>TRBJ2-3|TRBV2
CASSLGLAIADTQYF
>TRBJ2-3|TRBV24-1
CATSDLGLAGVVDTQYF
>TRBJ1-1|TRBV7-8
CASSSQDRRNTEAFF
>TRBJ2-7|TRBV2
CASSWLRGSEQYF
>TRBJ2-7|TRBV6-5
CASSYRSGGPQYF
>TRBJ2-7|TRBV10-3
CAISDALEQYF
>TRBJ1-1|TRBV7-9
CASSLGGQGGEAFF
>TRBJ2-7|TRBV29-1
CSVELKAYEQYF
>TRBJ1-4|TRBV5-1
CASSLWVGEKLFF
>TRBJ2-7|TRBV20-1
CSAPKWGAGFYEQYF
>TRBJ1-2|TRBV24-1
CATSDMGTAYGYTF
>TRBJ1-3|TRBV20-1
CSARSRVPNSGNTIYF
>TRBJ2-3|TRBV7-3
CASSLRGADTQYF
>TRBJ2-1|TRBV2
CASRLGSSYNEQFF
>TRBJ1-1|TRBV29-1
CSAGQRTNTEAFF
>TRBJ2-2|TRBV4-1
CASSQVGTANTGELFF
>TRBJ2-1|TRBV5-1
CASSLESVTFYNEQFF
>TRBJ2-7|TRBV6-1
CASGPTGTSSYEQYF
>TRBJ2-5|TRBV20-1
CSARHGAAYSTQYF
>TRBJ1-5|TRBV20-1
CSARDGGTDYQPQHF
>TRBJ2-1|TRBV15
CATALAGYNEQFF